This T cell receptor beta chain was identified in a study of T cell repertoires in cytomegalovirus infection. Findings of the study overall: Identification of carriers of CMV plus the relevant HLA was performed using cumulative public TCR beta family frequency. HLA-C-restricted CMV clonotypes gave the most frequent clonotype in two of eight donors.

This clonotype was seen repeatedly, ten times or more. Its cognate antigen is unknown. TCRdb called the reads again in MiXCR, with one record for every CDR3 protein. The sample has about 220,000 distinct CDR3 sequences, 35% to 45% seen once; the top ten hold approximately 60%. Between the trimmed V and J ends, which lost 1 base and 0 bases, there was a span of 6 bases. Germline CDR1 and CDR2: SGHVS and FQNEAQ. This CDR3 has 15 amino acids. The rearrangement links TRBV7-8 to TRBJ2-2, with D hard to call. The sample was CD8+ T cells from cultured PBMCs, taken from culture after CMV antigen stimulation. This receptor was taken from a human donor in good health (CMV status not recorded). Some clones in this sample may be carry-over from other donors' samples. The CDR3 spells CASSLVQANTGELFF. Written as DNA, the CDR3 is TGTGCCAGCAGCTTAGTTCAGGCGAACACCGGGGAGCTGTTTTTT.